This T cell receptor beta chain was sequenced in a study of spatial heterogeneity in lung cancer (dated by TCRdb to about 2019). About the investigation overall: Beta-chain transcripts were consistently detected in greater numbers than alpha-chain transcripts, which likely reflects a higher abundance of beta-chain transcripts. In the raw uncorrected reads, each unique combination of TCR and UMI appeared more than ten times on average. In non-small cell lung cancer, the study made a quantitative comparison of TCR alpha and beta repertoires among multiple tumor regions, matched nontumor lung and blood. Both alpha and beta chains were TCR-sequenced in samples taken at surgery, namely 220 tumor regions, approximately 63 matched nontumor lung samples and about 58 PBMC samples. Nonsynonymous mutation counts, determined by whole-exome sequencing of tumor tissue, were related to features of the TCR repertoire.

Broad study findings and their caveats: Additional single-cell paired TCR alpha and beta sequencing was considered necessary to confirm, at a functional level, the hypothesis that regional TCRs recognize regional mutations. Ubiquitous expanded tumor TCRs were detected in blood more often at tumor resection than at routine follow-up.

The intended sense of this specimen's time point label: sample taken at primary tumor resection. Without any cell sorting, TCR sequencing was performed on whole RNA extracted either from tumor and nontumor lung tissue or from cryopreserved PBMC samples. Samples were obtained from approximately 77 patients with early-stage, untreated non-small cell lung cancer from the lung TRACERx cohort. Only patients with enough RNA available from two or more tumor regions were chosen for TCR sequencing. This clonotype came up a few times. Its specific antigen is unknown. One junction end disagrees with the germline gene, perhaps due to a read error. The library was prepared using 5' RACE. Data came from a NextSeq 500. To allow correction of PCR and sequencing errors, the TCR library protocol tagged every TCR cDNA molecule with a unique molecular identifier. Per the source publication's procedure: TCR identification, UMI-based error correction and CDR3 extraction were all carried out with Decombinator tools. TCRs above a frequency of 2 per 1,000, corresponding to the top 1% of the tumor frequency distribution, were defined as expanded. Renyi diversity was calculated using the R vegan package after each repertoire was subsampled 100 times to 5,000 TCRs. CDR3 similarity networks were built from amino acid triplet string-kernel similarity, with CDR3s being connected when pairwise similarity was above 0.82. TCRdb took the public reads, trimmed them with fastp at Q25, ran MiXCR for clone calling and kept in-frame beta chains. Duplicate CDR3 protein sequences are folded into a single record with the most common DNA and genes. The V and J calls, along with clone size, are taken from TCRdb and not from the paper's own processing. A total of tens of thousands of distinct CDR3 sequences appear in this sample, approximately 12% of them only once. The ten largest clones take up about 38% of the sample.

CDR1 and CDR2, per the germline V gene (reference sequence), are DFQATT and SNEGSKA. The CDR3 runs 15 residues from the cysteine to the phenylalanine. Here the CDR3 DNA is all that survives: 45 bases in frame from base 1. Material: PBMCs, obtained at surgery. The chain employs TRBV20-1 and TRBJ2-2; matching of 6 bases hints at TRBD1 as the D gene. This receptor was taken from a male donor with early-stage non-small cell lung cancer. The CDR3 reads CGAHRPGASTGELFF. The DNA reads TGCGGTGCCCACAGGCCAGGGGCGTCGACCGGGGAGCTGTTTTTT.